These T cell receptor beta chains were read from a single sample in a study of blood T cell repertoires in COVID-19. Profiled with immunoSEQ multiplex PCR; TCRdb holds only in-frame clones, not every one. This table holds 250,000 to 300,000 clones, over 75% found once. The specimen sequenced was PBMCs or T cells enriched from blood (not recorded which). The receptors were sampled from a woman under 40 who had recovered from COVID-19. The CDR3 runs from the conserved cysteine through the conserved F or W. The D gene is left open where the match is weak. The size of a clone is reported for some rows only, either as once, few or many, or as a class for expanded clones.

NA	NA	TRBJ2-3	TRBV19	TGTGCCAGTAGACCTAAGGGGACTTTCCCATTCACAGATACGCAGTATTTT	CASRPKGTFPFTDTQYF
once	NA	TRBJ2-1	TRBV7-8	TGTGCCAGCTTATCGGGACTGGCCGTAGAGCAGTTCTTC	CASLSGLAVEQFF
NA	TRBD1	TRBJ2-1	TRBV30	TGTGCCTGGATAAAGGGGGCTTCCTACAATGAGCAGTTCTTC	CAWIKGASYNEQFF
NA	TRBD1	TRBJ1-1	TRBV30	TGTGCCTGGAGTGGGGGACAGGGGAGGAGGAACACTGAAGCTTTCTTT	CAWSGGQGRRNTEAFF
NA	TRBD2	TRBJ2-5	TRBV28	TGTGCCAGCAGTTTCCGGACTAGCGGGAGGTTTGGGGAGACCCAGTACTTC	CASSFRTSGRFGETQYF
NA	NA	TRBJ2-7	TRBV2	TGTGCCAGCAGGGAAACAGGGTCCTACGAGCAGTACTTC	CASRETGSYEQYF
NA	NA	TRBJ2-7	TRBV6-5	TGTGCCAGCAGTTTCCTCCAGGGGCCCCCCGAGCAGTACTTC	CASSFLQGPPEQYF
NA	NA	TRBJ2-5	TRBV5-1	TGCGCCAGCAGCTTGGGGCGACAGTCAACAGTTATAGAGACCCAGTACTTC	CASSLGRQSTVIETQYF
NA	NA	TRBJ2-2	TRBV14	TGTGCCAGCAGCCAAGGAGGGAGTGGTGCCGGGGAGCTGTTTTTT	CASSQGGSGAGELFF
NA	TRBD1	TRBJ2-7	TRBV4-3	TGCGCCAGCAGCCAAGGACAGGGGGAGTCCTACGAGCAGTACTTC	CASSQGQGESYEQYF
once	TRBD2	TRBJ2-7	TRBV7-6	TGTGCCAGCAGCCCGGGACTAGCGGGATCTTACGAGCAGTACTTC	CASSPGLAGSYEQYF
NA	TRBD1	TRBJ2-2	TRBV7-8	TGTGCCAGCAGTCGGGGACAGGGGGCACGGAACACCGGGGAGCTGTTTTTT	CASSRGQGARNTGELFF
NA	NA	TRBJ1-1	TRBV4-2	TGTGCCAGCAGCCAAGAGGGCAGGGGCACTGAAGCTTTCTTT	CASSQEGRGTEAFF
NA	TRBD2	TRBJ2-7	TRBV19	TGTGCCAGTAGACTAGCGGGAGATGGCGAGCAGTACTTC	CASRLAGDGEQYF
NA	NA	TRBJ2-2	TRBV27	TGTGCCAGCGGAGCGGACGGCCGATCGAACACCGGGGAGCTGTTTTTT	CASGADGRSNTGELFF
NA	TRBD2	TRBJ2-3	TRBV7-9	TGTGCCAGCAGTTACCTTACTAGCGGGAGGGCAGATACGCAGTATTTT	CASSYLTSGRADTQYF
NA	TRBD1	TRBJ2-3	TRBV9	TGTGCCAGCAGCGAGAGATTGGGACAGGGGACAGATACGCAGTATTTT	CASSERLGQGTDTQYF
NA	NA	TRBJ2-1	TRBV7-9	TGTGCCAGCAGCTCAGGACTGACATACAATGAGCAGTTCTTC	CASSSGLTYNEQFF
NA	NA	TRBJ2-2	TRBV7-2	TGTGCCAGCAGCTTAGGAGGGAATCCTGGGGCCGGGGAGCTGTTTTTT	CASSLGGNPGAGELFF
NA	TRBD2	TRBJ2-1	TRBV30	TGTGCCTGCCCAAGACTAGCGGGAAGTAACAATGAGCAGTTCTTC	CACPRLAGSNNEQFF
NA	NA	TRBJ2-1	TRBV11-3	TGTGCCAGCAGCCCAAACAGGGTTACGGATGAGCAGTTCTTC	CASSPNRVTDEQFF
NA	NA	TRBJ2-7	TRBV6-5	TGTGCCAGCAGTTACTCGGTAGACTACGAGCAGTACTTC	CASSYSVDYEQYF
NA	TRBD2	TRBJ2-2	TRBV7-9	TGTGCCAGCAGCTTTGGGACTATCACCGGGGAGCTGTTTTTT	CASSFGTITGELFF
NA	NA	TRBJ1-2	TRBV19	TGTGCCAGTAGTATAACCGGGGGTAATGGCTACACCTTC	CASSITGGNGYTF
NA	NA	TRBJ2-1	TRBV11-3	TGTGCCAGCAGCTTAGACAGGGGCTACAATGAGCAGTTCTTC	CASSLDRGYNEQFF
NA	TRBD2	TRBJ2-3	TRBV3-1/TRBV3-2	TGTGCCAGCAGCCAGACCAACCTACTAGCGGGAGTTATAGATACGCAGTATTTT	CASSQTNLLAGVIDTQYF
NA	TRBD1	TRBJ1-2	TRBV5-4	TGTGCCAGCAGCTCACCCGGGACAGGGACTAACTATGGCTACACCTTC	CASSSPGTGTNYGYTF
NA	TRBD1	TRBJ1-6	TRBV30	TGTGCCTGCGGGACAGGGAATTCACCCCTCCACTTT	CACGTGNSPLHF
NA	TRBD1	TRBJ1-5	TRBV28	TGTGCCAGCAGGGCAGGGGGTAGCAATCAGCCCCAGCATTTT	CASRAGGSNQPQHF
few	TRBD1	TRBJ1-2	TRBV2	TGTGCCAGCAGTGGACAGGGGTATGGCTACACCTTC	CASSGQGYGYTF
once	TRBD1	TRBJ1-5	TRBV2	TGTGCCAGCAGTGAAGACAGGGGGAATCAGCCCCAGCATTTT	CASSEDRGNQPQHF
NA	TRBD1	TRBJ1-2	TRBV5-8	TGTGCCAGCAGCGAAGGGACAGCACGTTATGGCTACACCTTC	CASSEGTARYGYTF